The source of this T cell receptor beta chain is a study of T-cell reconstitution after alpha-beta-depleted transplantation in children. This CDR3 comprises 13 residues. Germline trimming cut 2 bases from V and 6 bases from J; bases unmatched to any gene: 4. Per germline, CDR1 SQVTM and CDR2 ANQGSEA. TCRbeta library construction was performed incorporating unique molecular identifiers. Via MiXCR, TCRdb re-called the PCR reads, giving one row per CDR3 protein. The sample includes more than 250,000 distinct CDR3 sequences, approximately 9.8% of them seen just once. The sequencing used PBMCs from the stem cell graft donor, collected from the stem cell graft. J is TRBJ1-5 and V is TRBV29-1, with 7 positions matching TRBD1. This TCR was recovered from a human donor who donated a stem cell graft to a child with SCID. CDR3 sequence: CSVEKGAGQPQHF. In DNA, the CDR3 is TGCAGCGTTGAAAAGGGGGCGGGTCAGCCCCAGCATTTT.